Listed here are 22 T cell receptor beta chains from one sample, sequenced in a study of tumor T cells in aggressive B-cell lymphoma. The method was immunoSEQ multiplex PCR; TCRdb's version includes in-frame clones alone and lacks a portion of them. The sample lists about 7,400 clones; approximately 83% were seen once. Sequenced input: tumor tissue. The receptors here all came from an adult with diffuse large B cell lymphoma.

The V and J genes are TRBV28 and TRBJ2-5; no clear D. The J call may be incorrect, as the DNA end agrees better with TRBJ2-7. The length of the CDR3 is 13 residues. Germline V gene data show CDR1 as MDHEN and CDR2 as SYDVKM. CDR3 residues: CASNWRSFYEQYF. CDR3 bases: TGTGCCAGCAACTGGCGGAGCTTCTACGAGCAGTACTTC.

This chain uses TRBV27 with TRBJ1-4; TRBD1 agrees at 7 bases. Trimming took 5 bases from V and 4 from J; bases not matched to a gene: 4. The CDR3 extends over 14 amino acids. CDR1 MNHEY and CDR2 SMNVEV come from the germline V gene (reference sequence). The CDR3 sequence is CASSQDRNNEKLFF. DNA for the CDR3: TGTGCCAGCAGTCAGGACAGGAATAATGAAAAACTGTTTTTT. Based on the CDR3 plus reference TRBV27 and TRBJ1-4, the full variable domain is EAQVTQNPRYLITVTGKKLTVTCSQNMNHEYMSWYRQDPGLGLRQIYYSMNVEVTDKGDVPEGYKVSRKEKRNFPLILESPSPNQTSLYFCASSQDRNNEKLFFGSGTQLSVL.

In its sample, this clone was seen a few times. The chain carries TRBV7-6 and TRBJ2-3; weak D call: TRBD2 (5 bases). Per the germline V gene, CDR1 is SGHVS and CDR2 is FNYEAQ. CDR3 size: 14 residues. V was clipped by 5 bases and J by 1 base, with 10 bases between them. Here the CDR3 reads CASSLMGGTDTQYF. CDR3 nucleotides: TGTGCCAGCAGCCTGATGGGAGGCACAGATACGCAGTATTTT.

The chain couples TRBV10-2 to TRBJ2-3; the D gene is possibly TRBD2 (5 bases). V was clipped by 10 bases and J by 1 base, with 15 bases between them. The CDR3 covers 14 residues. The V gene's germline CDR1 is WSHSY and CDR2 SAAADI. The CDR3 loop is CATQPQAGTDTQYF. DNA for the CDR3: TGCGCCACCCAGCCTCAAGCGGGCACAGATACGCAGTATTTT.

DNA of the CDR3: TGTGCCAGCAGCGTGGCGGGAACCTCCTACGAGCAGTACTTC. It is translated as CASSVAGTSYEQYF. V and J are TRBV9 and TRBJ2-7, with D possibly being TRBD2 (6 bases). V shed 2 bases and J shed 0 bases, with 9 bases lying between them. Germline V CDR1 and CDR2: SGDLS, YYNGEE. The CDR3 contains 14 residues.

V and J are TRBV27 and TRBJ1-4; D uncertain. V was shortened by 2 bases and J by 0 bases, with 16 bases between the two germline ends. CDR3 size: 18 residues. The germline V gene has CDR1 MNHEY and CDR2 SMNVEV (reference sequence). This chain's CDR3 is CASSLRLPAPSTNEKLFF. In nucleotides, the CDR3 is TGTGCCAGCAGTTTACGACTCCCAGCCCCATCAACTAATGAAAAACTGTTTTTT.

The chain has TRBV2 and TRBJ2-5; 8 bases fit TRBD2. This CDR3 has 14 amino acids. The V and J ends lost 5 bases and 4 bases, in that order; junction bases with no gene match: 6. Germline loops: CDR1 SNHLY, CDR2 FYNNEI. CDR3 residues: CASSPRTSRETQYF. CDR3 DNA sequence: TGTGCCAGCAGTCCCCGGACTAGCAGAGAGACCCAGTACTTC. Full variable domain (remainder filled in from reference TRBV2 and TRBJ2-5): EPEVTQTPSHQVTQMGQEVILRCVPISNHLYFYWYRQILGQKVEFLVSFYNNEISEKSEIFDDQFSVERPDGSNFTLKIRSTKLEDSAMYFCASSPRTSRETQYFGPGTRLLVL.

The chain has TRBV7-9 and TRBJ2-2; TRBD1 is a possible D gene (5 bases). Germline-derived CDR1 and CDR2 are SEHNR and FQNEAQ (reference sequence). The CDR3 length is 15 residues. Trimming cost V 5 bases and J 6 bases, with 16 bases left between them. The CDR3 coding sequence is TGTGCCAGCAGCCCCCAGGTGGGGCTGTCCGGGGAGCTGTTTTTT. Translated: CASSPQVGLSGELFF.

The CDR3 DNA is TGTGCCAATAGAGGCGGGGGGATGAATCAGCCCCAGCATTTT. Its translation is CANRGGGMNQPQHF. The chain joins TRBV6-1 to TRBJ1-5, with D perhaps matching TRBD1 (5 bases). Trimming left V 10 bases short and J 4 bases short, with 17 bases between. The CDR3 runs 14 residues. Germline CDR1 is MNHNS and CDR2 is SASEGT.

As DNA, the CDR3 is TGTGCCTGGAGTGTAATCGGGGGACTGGACGAGCAGTACTTC. It yields the protein CAWSVIGGLDEQYF. The V call is TRBV30, the J call TRBJ2-7; D possibly corresponds to TRBD2 (6 bases). Germline V CDR1 and CDR2: GTSNPN, SVGIG (reference sequence). The CDR3 extends over 14 amino acids. V gave up 0 bases and J gave up 5 bases, with 14 bases separating them.

The chain uses TRBV4-1 and TRBJ2-1, with TRBD2 as a possible D gene (5 bases). Germline V gene lookup returns CDR1 MGHRA and CDR2 YSYEKL. This CDR3 is 12 amino acids long. V lost 6 bases and J lost 9, with 12 bases in between. DNA of the CDR3: TGCGCCAGCAGGAGCGGACGGGGTGAGCAGTTCTTC. Amino acid sequence: CASRSGRGEQFF.

V gene TRBV7-9 combines with J gene TRBJ1-1, with 8 bases aligning to TRBD1. V was clipped by 5 bases and J by 5 bases; unmatched bases: 7. This CDR3 has 14 amino acids. Germline V gene sequence: CDR1 SEHNR, CDR2 FQNEAQ (reference sequence). Written as DNA, the CDR3 is TGTGCCAGCAGCCCGGACAGGGTATTAACTGAAGCTTTCTTT. It codes for CASSPDRVLTEAFF.

This sequence joins TRBV4-1 and TRBJ2-3, with TRBD2 matching over 8 bases. Looked up from germline, CDR1 is MGHRA and CDR2 is YSYEKL. CDR3 length: 17 amino acids. With 4 bases clipped from V and 1 base from J, the junction kept 10 bases outside the gene matches. CDR3 region: CASSPRTTSGGTDTQYF. In DNA, the CDR3 is TGCGCCAGCAGCCCGAGGACTACTAGCGGTGGCACAGATACGCAGTATTTT.

This sequence joins TRBV4-2 and TRBJ2-7, with D uncertain. The CDR3 is 13 residues long. Germline loops: CDR1 LGHNA, CDR2 YNFKEQ. The ends were cut back, 1 base at V and 1 base at J, with 5 bases in the middle. CDR3: CASSQVLSYEQYF. CDR3 DNA sequence: TGTGCCAGCAGCCAAGTATTATCCTACGAGCAGTACTTC.

V usage is TRBV13 and J usage is TRBJ2-7; the D is unclear. The germline CDR1 and CDR2 sequences are PRHDT and FYEKMQ (reference sequence). The CDR3 has 17 residues. Trimming removed 5 bases from V and 0 bases from J, with 20 bases in between. The CDR3 nucleotides are TGTGCCAGCAGCCTCCGCCGGTTAGGAGAGCGCTCCTACGAGCAGTACTTC. Its translation: CASSLRRLGERSYEQYF.

The V and J genes are TRBV7-2 and TRBJ2-5; 13 bases agree with TRBD2. The ends lost 2 bases at V and 5 bases at J; junction bases unmatched: 2. Germline lookup yields CDR1 SGHTA and CDR2 FQGNSA. This CDR3 comprises 15 residues. This CDR3 is CASSLRLAGGETQYF. Written as DNA, the CDR3 is TGTGCCAGCAGCTTACGACTAGCGGGAGGTGAGACCCAGTACTTC.

This chain connects TRBV4-2 to TRBJ2-5, with 8 bases matching TRBD2. The DNA end is a closer match to TRBJ2-7, so the J assignment may be wrong. CDR3 length: 14 residues. Germline V gene data show CDR1 as LGHNA and CDR2 as YNFKEQ. DNA for the CDR3: TGTGCCAGCAGCGAGGCCAGCGGGAGTTACGAGCAGTACTTC. Translation gives CASSEASGSYEQYF.

This clone is a singleton in its sample. The chain recombines TRBV25-1 with TRBJ2-7; no definite D call. This CDR3 comprises 14 residues. V lost 8 bases, J lost 4 bases, and 18 bases lay in between. Germline V lookup: CDR1 MGHDK, CDR2 SYGVNS. CDR3 protein: CASSERLPGYEQYF. The CDR3 DNA reads TGTGCCAGCTCGGAGAGGCTGCCGGGTTACGAGCAGTACTTC.

This rearrangement joins TRBV10-2 to TRBJ1-1, with no clear D. The CDR3 length is 13 residues. CDR1 WSHSY and CDR2 SAAADI come from the germline V gene. The V end was cut by 1 base, the J end by 9 bases, with 12 bases between. The CDR3 nucleotides read TGCGCCAGCAGTGAGTTACAGACGACGAAAGCTTTCTTT. Translating gives CASSELQTTKAFF.

V is TRBV5-1 and J is TRBJ1-1; D is undetermined. V was cut by 7 bases and J by 0 bases, with 10 bases left in between. Germline lookup yields CDR1 SGHRS and CDR2 YFSETQ. The CDR3 has 13 residues. CDR3 in amino acids: CASHREMNTEAFF. In DNA, the CDR3 is TGCGCCAGCCACAGAGAAATGAACACTGAAGCTTTCTTT.

The gene calls are TRBV11-1 and TRBJ2-7, with a possible D match to TRBD1 (6 bases). The CDR3 contains 12 residues. With 5 bases removed from V and 2 bases from J, the gap between germline ends came to 7 bases. The V gene's germline CDR1 is SGHAT and CDR2 FQDESV (reference sequence). As DNA, the CDR3 is TGTGCCAGCAGCGGACAGACCTACGAGCAGTACTTC. Translating gives CASSGQTYEQYF.

The table lists this clone with a few counts. This rearrangement joins TRBV7-8 to TRBJ2-1; 8 bases align to TRBD2. The germline V gene has CDR1 SGHVS and CDR2 FQNEAQ. The CDR3 has 17 amino acids. Losses at the gene ends were 1 base for V and 3 bases for J; bases not matched to a gene: 8. CDR3 in amino acids: CASSLGFRLAGYNEQFF. The DNA for the CDR3 is TGTGCCAGCAGCTTAGGATTTCGGCTAGCGGGCTACAATGAGCAGTTCTTC. The whole variable domain, filled in from reference TRBV7-8 and TRBJ2-1, reads GAGVSQSPRYKVAKRGQDVALRCDPISGHVSLFWYQQALGQGPEFLTYFQNEAQLDKSGLPSDRFFAERPEGSVSTLKIQRTQQEDSAVYLCASSLGFRLAGYNEQFFGPGTRLTVL.